The 4 T cell receptor beta chains listed next were all sequenced from one sample in a study of T cell changes during pregnancy in multiple sclerosis. Using immunoSEQ multiplex PCR, the repertoire was profiled, and TCRdb retains in-frame clones only, with some absent. Here the sample spans more than 55,000 clones, about nine tenths being singletons. This sample comprised CD4+ T cells from peripheral blood mononuclear cells, obtained in the third trimester of pregnancy. These receptors all come from a female donor with multiple sclerosis, enrolled in a pregnancy study.

The chain couples TRBV27 to TRBJ2-3; D might be TRBD2 (5 bases). Trimming shortened V by 8 bases and J by 2 bases, and 14 bases separated the two germline ends. This CDR3 comprises 14 residues. Germline V gives CDR1 MNHEY, CDR2 SMNVEV (reference sequence). The CDR3 DNA reads as TGTGCCAGCCTGCCCGGACTGAACACAGATACGCAGTATTTT. Its protein product is CASLPGLNTDTQYF.

The chain recombines TRBV13 with TRBJ2-7; D call uncertain. This CDR3 is 14 amino acids long. Trimming took off 5 bases at V and 0 bases at J, with 11 bases between the two ends. From germline, CDR1 is PRHDT and CDR2 FYEKMQ (reference sequence). The CDR3, as DNA: TGTGCCAGCAGCACCCCCAAGAGCTCCTACGAGCAGTACTTC. Translating it yields CASSTPKSSYEQYF.

V and J are TRBV4-3 and TRBJ1-2; 10 bases agree with TRBD1. The CDR3 contains 16 residues. V trimming: 5 bases; J trimming: 6 bases; junction bases outside the gene matches: 12. CDR1 LGHNA and CDR2 YSLEER come from the germline V gene. The CDR3 is CASSGTGTGARDGYTF. CDR3 nucleotide sequence: TGCGCCAGCAGCGGGACCGGGACAGGGGCTAGAGATGGCTACACCTTC.

The V gene is TRBV5-4, the J gene TRBJ2-7, with a possible D match to TRBD1 (6 bases). The CDR3 runs 15 residues. V was cut by 2 bases and J by 6 bases, with 18 bases left in between. Germline CDR1 SGHNT, CDR2 YYREEE (reference sequence). CDR3 sequence (DNA): TGTGCCAGCAGCTTAGGGGGACACAAAAGGGGCGAGCAGTACTTC. Translating it yields CASSLGGHKRGEQYF.